This T cell receptor beta chain was recorded in a study of blood T cell repertoires in COVID-19. Assay: immunoSEQ multiplex PCR; the TCRdb copy retains only in-frame clones and omits some. This table has 150,000 to 200,000 clones, 85% to 95% appearing once. Germline V lookup: CDR1 SGHNT, CDR2 YYREEE (reference sequence). Between the trimmed V and J ends, which lost 7 bases and 2 bases, there was a span of 13 bases. CDR3 length equals 13 residues. The J gene is TRBJ2-7, the V gene TRBV5-4; a weak D match, TRBD2 (6 bases). The receptor's source is an older woman with COVID-19, enrolled during active disease. Specimen: peripheral blood. The CDR3: CASGPGAAYEQYF. DNA of the CDR3: TGTGCCAGCGGCCCGGGAGCGGCCTACGAGCAGTACTTC.